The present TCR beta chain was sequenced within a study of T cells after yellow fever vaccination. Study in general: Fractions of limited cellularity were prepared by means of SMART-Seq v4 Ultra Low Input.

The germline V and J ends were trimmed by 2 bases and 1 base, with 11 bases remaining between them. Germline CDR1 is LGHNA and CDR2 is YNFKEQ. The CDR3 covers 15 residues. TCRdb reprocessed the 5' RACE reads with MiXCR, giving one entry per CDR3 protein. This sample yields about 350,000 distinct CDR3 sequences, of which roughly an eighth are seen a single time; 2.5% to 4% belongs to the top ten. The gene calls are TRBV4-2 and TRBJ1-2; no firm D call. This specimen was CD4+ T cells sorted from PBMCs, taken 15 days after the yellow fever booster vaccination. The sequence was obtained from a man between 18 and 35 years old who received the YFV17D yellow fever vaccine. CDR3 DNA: TGTGCCAGCAGCCAACCAGGACCGAATAACTATGGCTACACCTTC. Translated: CASSQPGPNNYGYTF.